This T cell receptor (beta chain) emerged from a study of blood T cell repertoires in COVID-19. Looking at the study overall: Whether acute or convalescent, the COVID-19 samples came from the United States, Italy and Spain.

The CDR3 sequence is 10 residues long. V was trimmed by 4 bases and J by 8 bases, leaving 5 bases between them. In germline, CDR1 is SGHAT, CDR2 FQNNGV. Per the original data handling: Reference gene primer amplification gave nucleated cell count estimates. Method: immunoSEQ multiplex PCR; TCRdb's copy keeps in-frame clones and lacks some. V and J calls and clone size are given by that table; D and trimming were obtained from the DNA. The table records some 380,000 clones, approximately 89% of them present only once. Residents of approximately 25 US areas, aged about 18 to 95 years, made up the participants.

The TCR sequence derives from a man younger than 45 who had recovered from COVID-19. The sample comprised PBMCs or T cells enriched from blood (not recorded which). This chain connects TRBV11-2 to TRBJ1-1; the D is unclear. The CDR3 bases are TGTGCCAGCAGCTCGGTCGAAGCTTTCTTT. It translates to CASSSVEAFF.